Below are 10 T cell receptor beta chains sequenced from a single sample in a study of cytomegalovirus exposure and HLA in healthy donors. Vbeta (60) and Jbeta (13) primers were used in the PCR. TCRdb's table, derived via immunoSEQ multiplex PCR, lists solely in-frame clones and lacks some. The sample has under 200,000 clones; 84% are singletons. The sample taken for sequencing was PBMCs. The receptor set was obtained from a boy under 10 years old in good health and CMV-seronegative.

This sequence joins TRBV11-3 and TRBJ2-7, with TRBD2 matching over 11 bases. Trimming took 0 bases from V and 3 from J; bases not matched to a gene: 4. Per the germline V gene, CDR1 is SGHNT and CDR2 is YENEEA. The CDR3 sequence is 16 residues long. The CDR3 sequence: CASSLDSTSGNYEQYF. CDR3 in DNA: TGTGCCAGCAGCTTAGACTCGACTAGCGGGAACTACGAGCAGTACTTC. Variable domain in full (rest from reference TRBV11-3 and TRBJ2-7): EAGVVQSPRYKIIEKKQPVAFWCNPISGHNTLYWYLQNLGQGPELLIRYENEEAVDDSQLPKDRFSAERLKGVDSTLKIQPAELGDSAVYLCASSLDSTSGNYEQYFGPGTRLTVT.

This clone appeared a few times. The V gene is TRBV5-1, the J gene TRBJ1-4; D uncertain. V lost 0 bases to trimming and J lost 0 bases, with 9 bases between them. The length of the CDR3 is 16 residues. CDR1 SGHRS and CDR2 YFSETQ come from the germline V gene. CDR3: CASSLGHGATNEKLFF. The CDR3 DNA reads as TGCGCCAGCAGCTTGGGACACGGGGCAACTAATGAAAAACTGTTTTTT.

The chain employs TRBV6-1 and TRBJ1-1, with D perhaps TRBD1 (6 bases). This CDR3 contains 14 residues. Germline V CDR1 and CDR2: MNHNS, SASEGT. Trimming took 3 bases from V and 5 from J, leaving 13 bases between them. The CDR3 loop reads CASSDRGRSTEAFF. CDR3 in DNA: TGTGCCAGCAGTGACAGGGGACGGAGTACTGAAGCTTTCTTT.

This clone was seen just once. The CDR3 sequence: CASSFSVGTDEYEQYF. The CDR3 nucleotides read TGTGCCAGCAGCTTTTCGGTGGGGACAGATGAATACGAGCAGTACTTC. The chain carries TRBV7-9 and TRBJ2-7; 7 positions match TRBD1. The germline gives CDR1 SEHNR, CDR2 FQNEAQ (reference sequence). This CDR3 is 16 amino acids long. V trimming: 3 bases; J trimming: 4 bases; junction bases outside the gene matches: 12. The entire variable domain, with the rest obtained from reference TRBV7-9 and TRBJ2-7, is as follows: DTGVSQNPRHKITKRGQNVTFRCDPISEHNRLYWYRQTLGQGPEFLTYFQNEAQLEKSRLLSDRFSAERPKGSFSTLEIQRTEQGDSAMYLCASSFSVGTDEYEQYFGPGTRLTVT.

The table lists this clone with a few counts. The V call is TRBV30, the J call TRBJ2-2; maybe TRBD1 (6 bases). The CDR3 consists of 12 residues. CDR1 and CDR2 from the germline V gene are GTSNPN and SVGIG (reference sequence). V lost 0 bases to trimming and J lost 7 bases, with 6 bases between them. The CDR3: CAWSVGGGELFF. In nucleotides, the CDR3 is TGTGCCTGGAGTGTAGGGGGCGGGGAGCTGTTTTTT.

Of note for this clone: This sample also contains other DNA sequences that code for the same CDR3. The chain combines TRBV18 with TRBJ1-1, with D possibly being TRBD1 (5 bases). V dropped 2 bases and J dropped 5 bases, with 15 bases sitting between them. The CDR3 loop spans 15 amino acids. The germline CDR1 and CDR2 sequences are KGHSH and LQKENI. As DNA, the CDR3 is TGTGCCAGCTCACCAAACGGGGGGAGGGGTACTGAAGCTTTCTTT. It yields the protein CASSPNGGRGTEAFF.

This rearrangement joins TRBV6-1 to TRBJ1-1, with D perhaps TRBD1 (5 bases). CDR1 is MNHNS, CDR2 SASEGT, per germline. The CDR3 has 16 residues. V was pared by 2 bases and J by 1 base, with 14 bases between. This chain's CDR3 is CASSELKGRGNTEAFF. In DNA, the CDR3 is TGTGCCAGCAGTGAATTGAAGGGTAGGGGGAACACTGAAGCTTTCTTT.

This rearrangement joins TRBV10-1 to TRBJ2-6, with 8 bases that match TRBD1. CDR3 length: 18 residues. The germline V gene encodes CDR1 WNHNN and CDR2 SYGVQD (reference sequence). V shed 6 bases and J 0 bases; nucleotides not matched to a gene: 10. Here the CDR3 reads CASSPSGQARSGANVLTF. CDR3 DNA sequence: TGCGCCAGCAGCCCGTCGGGACAGGCGCGCTCTGGGGCCAACGTCCTGACTTTC.

This rearrangement joins TRBV4-2 to TRBJ2-1; TRBD2 aligns across 8 bases. The CDR3 is 15 amino acids. Germline V gene lookup returns CDR1 LGHNA and CDR2 YNFKEQ. Unmatched junction bases numbered 9, after V lost 1 base and J lost 10 bases. The CDR3 loop is CASSQVRSSGLEQFF. The CDR3 bases are TGTGCCAGCAGCCAAGTAAGGTCTAGCGGGCTGGAGCAGTTCTTC.

The genes are TRBV28 and TRBJ2-7; 8 bases map to TRBD2. The CDR3 is 17 amino acids. Germline CDR1 and CDR2: MDHEN and SYDVKM. Germline trimming cut 4 bases from V and 2 bases from J; bases unmatched to any gene: 13. The CDR3 region has the DNA TGTGCCAGCAGTTCTCCCCCCGGGACTAGGGGAACCTACGAGCAGTACTTC. It codes for CASSSPPGTRGTYEQYF.